The 16 T cell receptor beta chains listed next were all sequenced from one sample in a study of cytomegalovirus exposure and HLA in healthy donors (dated by TCRdb to about 2017). The library was built by means of the immunoSEQ multiplex PCR assay. For the multiplex PCR, a mixture combining 60 forward primers for TCR Vbeta segments and 13 reverse primers for TCR Jbeta segments was used. The immuneACCESS repertoire file appears here via TCRdb, limited to in-frame rearrangements. These files lack a portion of the clones; in checked studies, under half of the deficit traces to unresolved V genes, and the cause of the others is not known. For this sample there are around 100,000 clones; 65% to 80% appear just once. The leading ten clones occupy around 5.1% of the sample. The sample comprised PBMCs. The receptor source for this set is a female donor in good health and CMV-seropositive.

The chain has TRBV19 and TRBJ1-2; TRBD1 might be the D (6 bases). From germline, CDR1 is LNHDA and CDR2 SQIVND (reference sequence). Between the trimmed V and J ends, which lost 5 bases and 5 bases, there was a span of 15 bases. CDR3 size: 14 residues. This CDR3 is CASSERQVYYGYTF. The CDR3 DNA is TGTGCCAGTAGTGAAAGACAGGTCTATTATGGCTACACCTTC.

The table lists this clone with a few counts. This chain links TRBV6-5 with TRBJ2-1; TRBD1 agrees at 9 bases. Looked up from germline, CDR1 is MNHEY and CDR2 is SVGAGI. This CDR3 comprises 16 residues. J lost 5 bases, V lost 0 bases, and 5 bases had no gene match. This CDR3 reads CASSYSGTGGHNEQFF. Here the CDR3 DNA reads TGTGCCAGCAGTTACTCTGGTACAGGGGGCCACAATGAGCAGTTCTTC.

The table lists this clone with a few counts. The chain couples TRBV5-1 to TRBJ2-5, with TRBD2 identical over 7 bases. CDR1 and CDR2 (germline): SGHRS, YFSETQ. The CDR3 contains 13 residues. J gave up 5 bases and V 2 bases, and 3 bases lay outside the gene matches. Written as DNA, the CDR3 is TGCGCCAGCAGCTTTCGGGGGGATGAGACCCAGTACTTC. It yields the protein CASSFRGDETQYF.

The chain links TRBV5-1 to TRBJ1-2, with 7 bases lining up with TRBD1. V lost 2 bases to trimming and J lost 1 base; unmatched junction nucleotides: 2. Germline loops: CDR1 SGHRS, CDR2 YFSETQ. This CDR3 is built from 14 residues. CDR3 DNA: TGCGCCAGCAGCTTACAGGGGATTAACTATGGCTACACCTTC. This translates into CASSLQGINYGYTF.

The chain couples TRBV11-2 to TRBJ2-1, with 11 bases aligning to TRBD2. Germline V gene lookup returns CDR1 SGHAT and CDR2 FQNNGV. The V and J ends lost 5 bases and 10 bases, in that order; junction bases with no gene match: 7. This CDR3 is built from 14 residues. This CDR3 reads CASSVSGRAGEQFF. CDR3 DNA sequence: TGTGCCAGCAGCGTTAGCGGGAGGGCCGGGGAGCAGTTCTTC.

The rearrangement links TRBV15 to TRBJ2-3; TRBD2 is a possible D gene (6 bases). From germline, CDR1 is LNHNV and CDR2 YYDKDF (reference sequence). The CDR3 has 16 amino acids. Trimming removed 0 bases at V and 3 bases at J, with 13 bases between. The CDR3 loop is CATSRESRGGTDTQYF. CDR3 nucleotide sequence: TGTGCCACCAGCAGAGAGTCGCGTGGGGGGACAGATACGCAGTATTTT.

V gene TRBV4-1 combines with J gene TRBJ2-7, with TRBD1 as a possible D gene (6 bases). The germline V gene encodes CDR1 MGHRA and CDR2 YSYEKL. This CDR3 region has 15 residues. V dropped 1 base and J dropped 2 bases, with 12 bases sitting between them. DNA for the CDR3: TGCGCCAGCAGCCAAGCGGGACACCCACCCTACGAGCAGTACTTC. This translates into CASSQAGHPPYEQYF.

This chain links TRBV7-2 with TRBJ2-3; TRBD2 agrees at 8 bases. The V gene end was trimmed by 1 base and the J gene end by 0 bases; junction bases not matched to a gene: 6. Germline V gene sequence: CDR1 SGHTA, CDR2 FQGNSA. The CDR3 consists of 17 residues. The CDR3 here is CASSLEVAGGSTDTQYF. As DNA, the CDR3 is TGTGCCAGCAGCTTAGAGGTCGCGGGGGGAAGCACAGATACGCAGTATTTT.

The V call is TRBV5-4, the J call TRBJ1-2; 7 nucleotides agree with TRBD1. The J segment lost 0 bases and the V segment lost 2 bases, leaving 1 base of the junction unmatched. The CDR3 is 14 amino acids. Germline V gives CDR1 SGHNT, CDR2 YYREEE (reference sequence). Here the CDR3 DNA reads TGTGCCAGCAGCTTACAGGGGACTAACTATGGCTACACCTTC. This codes for CASSLQGTNYGYTF.

This clone was counted only a few times. This sequence joins TRBV5-8 and TRBJ2-3; 7 bases map to TRBD2. Germline V gene lookup returns CDR1 SGHTS and CDR2 YDEGEE. J gave up 1 base and V 5 bases, and 13 bases lay outside the gene matches. The CDR3 is 17 amino acids. CDR3 region: CASSRVRLAGGTDTQYF. CDR3 DNA sequence: TGTGCCAGCAGTCGCGTTAGGTTGGCGGGAGGCACAGATACGCAGTATTTT.

This sequence joins TRBV6-1 and TRBJ2-1, with D maybe TRBD2 (5 bases). Trimming pared 0 bases from V and 9 bases from J, leaving 9 bases between. This CDR3 is built from 13 residues. Per germline, CDR1 MNHNS and CDR2 SASEGT. CDR3 loop: CASSEARGGEQFF. The CDR3 DNA follows: TGTGCCAGCAGTGAAGCCCGAGGAGGTGAGCAGTTCTTC.

The J gene is TRBJ2-3, the V gene TRBV7-8, with 10 positions matching TRBD2. The ends lost 5 bases at V and 4 bases at J; junction bases unmatched: 3. CDR3 length: 14 amino acids. The germline CDR1 and CDR2 sequences are SGHVS and FQNEAQ. For the CDR3, the DNA is TGTGCCAGCAGCCGAAGCGGGGGGGCAGATACGCAGTATTTT. Encoded protein: CASSRSGGADTQYF.

The V and J genes are TRBV9 and TRBJ2-3; D is perhaps TRBD2 (6 bases). Germline V CDR1 and CDR2: SGDLS, YYNGEE. The V end lost 3 bases, the J end lost 8 bases, and 16 bases lay between the germline ends. The CDR3 has 14 residues. As DNA, the CDR3 is TGTGCCAGCAGCGCTCGACTAGTCGAAGGTACGCAGTATTTT. This sequence encodes CASSARLVEGTQYF.

The chain is built from TRBV5-1 and TRBJ1-1; D is unclear. The CDR3 extends over 14 amino acids. From germline, CDR1 is SGHRS and CDR2 YFSETQ. V shed 6 bases and J shed 1 base, with 13 bases lying between them. CDR3 DNA: TGCGCCAGCATACTGGGTCCAGGGAACACTGAAGCTTTCTTT. It is translated as CASILGPGNTEAFF. Using reference TRBV5-1 and TRBJ1-1 for the parts outside the CDR3, the full variable domain is KAGVTQTPRYLIKTRGQQVTLSCSPISGHRSVSWYQQTPGQGLQFLFEYFSETQRNKGNFPGRFSGRQFSNSRSEMNVSTLELGDSALYLCASILGPGNTEAFFGQGTRLTVV.

This sequence joins TRBV6-5 and TRBJ2-5; a possible D gene is TRBD2 (7 bases). The CDR3 is made up of 15 amino acids. Deletions cut 6 bases from V and 5 bases from J, with 19 bases between. The germline gives CDR1 MNHEY, CDR2 SVGAGI. This chain's CDR3 is CASRRVGGRGETQYF. The CDR3, as DNA: TGTGCCAGCAGGAGGGTGGGGGGGCGCGGGGAGACCCAGTACTTC.

This clone was detected a few times. The chain employs TRBV7-8 and TRBJ1-3; no clear D. Trimming took off 11 bases at V and 0 bases at J, with 17 bases between the two ends. CDR1 is SGHVS, CDR2 FQNEAQ, per germline. The CDR3 sequence is 15 residues long. CDR3 in amino acids: CASSLQWSSGNTIYF. In DNA, the CDR3 is TGTGCCTCCAGCTTACAATGGAGCTCTGGAAACACCATATATTTT.